Listed below are T cell receptor beta chains from one sample, sequenced in a study of Graves' ophthalmopathy and Graves' hyperthyroidism. From the multiplex PCR reads, TCRdb called clonotypes with MiXCR, one entry per CDR3 protein. This sample has about 160,000 distinct CDR3 sequences; roughly two fifths occur once, and the top ten carry about 6%. The specimen sequenced was peripheral blood. The receptor set was obtained from a woman aged 40 to 50 with Graves' ophthalmopathy. The CDR3 runs from the conserved cysteine through the conserved F or W. A D gene is named only where the DNA matches it firmly. Clone size appears in some rows only: once, few, many, or a class for an expanded clone.

cdr3_nt: TGCGCCAGCGCGGCAGACGGGGACGGGTTTCGGGGCTACACCTTC
cdr3_aa: CASAADGDGFRGYTF
d_call: NA
cdr3_length: 15
j_call: TRBJ1-2
v_call: TRBV5-1
clone_size: many

cdr3_nt: TGTGCCATCAATAGGGACAGAACTAACTATGGCTACACCTTC
cdr3_aa: CAINRDRTNYGYTF
d_call: TRBD1
cdr3_length: 14
j_call: TRBJ1-2
v_call: TRBV10-3
clone_size: many

cdr3_nt: TGTGCCAGCAGTGAAGCCCGGGGGGCTCAGCCCCAGCATTTT
cdr3_aa: CASSEARGAQPQHF
d_call: NA
cdr3_length: 14
j_call: TRBJ1-5
v_call: TRBV2
clone_size: many

cdr3_nt: TGCGCCAGCAGCTTGGAACCGACTAGCGGGGGCTACGAGCAGTACTTC
cdr3_aa: CASSLEPTSGGYEQYF
d_call: TRBD2
cdr3_length: 16
j_call: TRBJ2-7
v_call: TRBV5-1
clone_size: once

cdr3_nt: TGTGCCAGCAGTGGGCCGGACAGGCAGTTCTTT
cdr3_aa: CASSGPDRQFF
d_call: TRBD1
cdr3_length: 11
j_call: TRBJ1-1
v_call: TRBV6-1
clone_size: NA

cdr3_nt: TGTGCCAGCAGCTTAGAGCCGCTCAAAAACATTCAGTACTTC
cdr3_aa: CASSLEPLKNIQYF
d_call: NA
cdr3_length: 14
j_call: TRBJ2-4
v_call: TRBV7-2
clone_size: NA

cdr3_nt: TGTGCCAGCAGCCCCCGGACAGGGGGAGAGACCCAGTACTTC
cdr3_aa: CASSPRTGGETQYF
d_call: TRBD1
cdr3_length: 14
j_call: TRBJ2-5
v_call: TRBV7-2
clone_size: many

cdr3_nt: TGTGCCAGCAGTTACTCCGGGGACTACCAAGAGACCCAGTACTTC
cdr3_aa: CASSYSGDYQETQYF
d_call: NA
cdr3_length: 15
j_call: TRBJ2-5
v_call: TRBV6-5
clone_size: many

cdr3_nt: TGTGCCAGCAGAGACAGGGGGCGGTGGACTGAAGCTTTCTTT
cdr3_aa: CASRDRGRWTEAFF
d_call: TRBD1
cdr3_length: 14
j_call: TRBJ1-1
v_call: TRBV6-1
clone_size: NA

cdr3_nt: TGTGCCAGCAGTATATCGCTTGGAGCTTTCTTT
cdr3_aa: CASSISLGAFF
d_call: NA
cdr3_length: 11
j_call: TRBJ1-1
v_call: TRBV6-1
clone_size: many

cdr3_nt: TGTGCCAGCAGCCAAGATTTCAGTGGCGAGCAGTACTTC
cdr3_aa: CASSQDFSGEQYF
d_call: NA
cdr3_length: 13
j_call: TRBJ2-7
v_call: TRBV14
clone_size: many

cdr3_nt: TGTGCCAGCAGTTTAGGGACAGTTTGGTCTACTAACTATGGCTACACCTTC
cdr3_aa: CASSLGTVWSTNYGYTF
d_call: TRBD1
cdr3_length: 17
j_call: TRBJ1-2
v_call: TRBV28
clone_size: many

cdr3_nt: TGTGCCAGCAGTTCGACAGCTGGAACCGGGGAGCTGTTTTTT
cdr3_aa: CASSSTAGTGELFF
d_call: NA
cdr3_length: 14
j_call: TRBJ2-2
v_call: TRBV6-2/TRBV6-3
clone_size: once

cdr3_nt: TGTGCCAGCACCGACGGATATGAAGCTTTCTTT
cdr3_aa: CASTDGYEAFF
d_call: NA
cdr3_length: 11
j_call: TRBJ1-1
v_call: TRBV6-2/TRBV6-3
clone_size: many

cdr3_nt: TGTGCCAGCAGCGCCGGGGACGAAGGCTATGGCTACACCTTC
cdr3_aa: CASSAGDEGYGYTF
d_call: NA
cdr3_length: 14
j_call: TRBJ1-2
v_call: TRBV6-5
clone_size: many

cdr3_nt: TGTGCCAGTATGCCGGGCCGCTCTGGAAACACCATATATTTT
cdr3_aa: CASMPGRSGNTIYF
d_call: NA
cdr3_length: 14
j_call: TRBJ1-3
v_call: TRBV19
clone_size: NA

cdr3_nt: TGTGCCAGTGCACCGGGGACAGGGGACGAGCAGTACTTC
cdr3_aa: CASAPGTGDEQYF
d_call: TRBD1
cdr3_length: 13
j_call: TRBJ2-7
v_call: TRBV7-2
clone_size: NA

cdr3_nt: TGTGCCAGCAGCTTAGGGCCAGGGTCGAACACCGGGGAGCTGTTTTTT
cdr3_aa: CASSLGPGSNTGELFF
d_call: NA
cdr3_length: 16
j_call: TRBJ2-2
v_call: TRBV7-2
clone_size: many

cdr3_nt: TGTGCCAGCTCGGTGCAGGGAAGACTAGCGGGAGCCTCCGAGCAGTACTTC
cdr3_aa: CASSVQGRLAGASEQYF
d_call: TRBD2
cdr3_length: 17
j_call: TRBJ2-7
v_call: TRBV2
clone_size: NA

cdr3_nt: TGTGCCAGCAGGCGAACAGGGGGTCGCTCTGGGGCCAACGTCCTGACTTTC
cdr3_aa: CASRRTGGRSGANVLTF
d_call: TRBD1
cdr3_length: 17
j_call: TRBJ2-6
v_call: TRBV28
clone_size: many

cdr3_nt: TGTGCCAGCAATTCACAGGGGTCCCGCCACGAGCAGTACTTC
cdr3_aa: CASNSQGSRHEQYF
d_call: TRBD1
cdr3_length: 14
j_call: TRBJ2-7
v_call: TRBV6-5
clone_size: few

cdr3_nt: TGCAGTGCTAGCGTAGCGGGGGGGAGGTACGAGCAGTACTTC
cdr3_aa: CSASVAGGRYEQYF
d_call: TRBD2
cdr3_length: 14
j_call: TRBJ2-7
v_call: TRBV20-1
clone_size: few

cdr3_nt: TGTGCCAGCAGCGAGAGGGGGGGTAGCCAGCCCCAGCATTTT
cdr3_aa: CASSERGGSQPQHF
d_call: NA
cdr3_length: 14
j_call: TRBJ1-5
v_call: TRBV7-8
clone_size: many

cdr3_nt: TGTGCCAGCAGTTCAGGGGGTATCGCTCGGGAGACCCAGTACTTC
cdr3_aa: CASSSGGIARETQYF
d_call: TRBD1
cdr3_length: 15
j_call: TRBJ2-5
v_call: TRBV28
clone_size: many